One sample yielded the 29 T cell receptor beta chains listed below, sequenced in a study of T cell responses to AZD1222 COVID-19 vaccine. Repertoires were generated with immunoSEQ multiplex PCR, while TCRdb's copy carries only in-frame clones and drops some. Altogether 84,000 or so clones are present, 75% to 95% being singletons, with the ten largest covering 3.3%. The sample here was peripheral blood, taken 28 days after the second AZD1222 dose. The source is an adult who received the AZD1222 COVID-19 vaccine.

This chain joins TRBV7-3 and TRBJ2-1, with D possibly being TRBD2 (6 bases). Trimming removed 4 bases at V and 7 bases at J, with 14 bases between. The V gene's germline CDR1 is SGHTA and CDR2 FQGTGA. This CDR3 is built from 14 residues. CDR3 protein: CASSSHTGTNEQFF. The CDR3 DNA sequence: TGTGCCAGCAGCTCTCACACCGGGACTAATGAGCAGTTCTTC.

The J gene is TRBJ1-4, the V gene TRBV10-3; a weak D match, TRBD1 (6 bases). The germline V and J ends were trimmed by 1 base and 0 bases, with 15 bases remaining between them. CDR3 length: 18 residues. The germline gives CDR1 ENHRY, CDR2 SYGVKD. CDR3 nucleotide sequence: TGTGCCATCAGTGAGTTAATTGGGGGCGGACCAACTAATGAAAAACTGTTTTTT. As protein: CAISELIGGGPTNEKLFF.

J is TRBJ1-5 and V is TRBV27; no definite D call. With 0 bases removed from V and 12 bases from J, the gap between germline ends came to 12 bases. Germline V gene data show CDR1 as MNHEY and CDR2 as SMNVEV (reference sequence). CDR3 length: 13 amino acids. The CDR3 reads CASSLSSPTDQHF. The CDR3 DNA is TGTGCCAGCAGTTTATCGAGTCCTACAGACCAGCATTTT.

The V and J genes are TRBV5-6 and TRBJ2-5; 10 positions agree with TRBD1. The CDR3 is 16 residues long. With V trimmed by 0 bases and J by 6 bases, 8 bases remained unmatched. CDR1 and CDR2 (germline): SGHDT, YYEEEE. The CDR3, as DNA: TGTGCCAGCAGCTTGGTGGGACAGGGGATTATAAAGACCCAGTACTTC. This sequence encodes CASSLVGQGIIKTQYF. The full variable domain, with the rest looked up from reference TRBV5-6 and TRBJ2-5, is DAGVTQSPTHLIKTRGQQVTLRCSPKSGHDTVSWYQQALGQGPQFIFQYYEEEERQRGNFPDRFSGHQFPNYSSELNVNALLLGDSALYLCASSLVGQGIIKTQYFGPGTRLLVL.

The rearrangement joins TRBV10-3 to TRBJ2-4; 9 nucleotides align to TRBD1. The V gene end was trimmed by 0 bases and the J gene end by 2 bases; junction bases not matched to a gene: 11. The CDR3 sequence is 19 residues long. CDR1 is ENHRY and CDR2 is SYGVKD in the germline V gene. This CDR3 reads CAISESWVATGGPKNIQYF. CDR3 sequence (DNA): TGTGCCATCAGTGAGTCGTGGGTTGCGACAGGGGGTCCCAAAAACATTCAGTACTTC.

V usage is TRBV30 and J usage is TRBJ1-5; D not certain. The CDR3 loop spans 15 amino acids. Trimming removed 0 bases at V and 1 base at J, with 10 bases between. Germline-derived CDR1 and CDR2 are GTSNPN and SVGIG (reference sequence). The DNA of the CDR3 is TGTGCCTGGAGTGTGAAGTATCGGAGCAATCAGCCCCAGCATTTT. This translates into CAWSVKYRSNQPQHF.

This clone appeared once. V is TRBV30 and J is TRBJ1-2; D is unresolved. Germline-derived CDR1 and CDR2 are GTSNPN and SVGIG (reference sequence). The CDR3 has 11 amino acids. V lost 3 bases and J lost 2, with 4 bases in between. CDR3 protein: CAWRLNYGYTF. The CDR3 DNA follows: TGTGCCTGGAGGTTGAACTATGGCTACACCTTC. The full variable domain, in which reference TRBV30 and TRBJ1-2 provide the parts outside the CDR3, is SQTIHQWPATLVQPVGSPLSLECTVEGTSNPNLYWYRQAAGRGLQLLFYSVGIGQISSEVPQNLSASRPQDRQFILSSKKLLLSDSGFYLCAWRLNYGYTFGSGTRLTVV.

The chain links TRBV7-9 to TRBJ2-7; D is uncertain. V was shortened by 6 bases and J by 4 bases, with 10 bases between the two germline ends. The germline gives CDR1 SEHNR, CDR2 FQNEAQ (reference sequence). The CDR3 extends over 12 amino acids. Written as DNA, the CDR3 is TGTGCCAGCAGTAGGCCCCCGTACGAGCAGTACTTC. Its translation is CASSRPPYEQYF.

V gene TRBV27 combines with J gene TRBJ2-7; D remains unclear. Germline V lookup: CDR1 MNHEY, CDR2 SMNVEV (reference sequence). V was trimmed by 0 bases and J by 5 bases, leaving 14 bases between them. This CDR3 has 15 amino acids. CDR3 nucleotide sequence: TGTGCCAGCAGTTTATCGCTGGTCGGCCCCGACGAGCAGTACTTC. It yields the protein CASSLSLVGPDEQYF.

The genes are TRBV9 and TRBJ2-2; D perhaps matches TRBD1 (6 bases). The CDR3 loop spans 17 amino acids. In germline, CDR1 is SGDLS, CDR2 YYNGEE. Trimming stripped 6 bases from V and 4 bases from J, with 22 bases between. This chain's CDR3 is CASTPNFLGAGTGELFF. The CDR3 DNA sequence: TGTGCCAGCACCCCAAATTTCTTGGGGGCGGGCACCGGGGAGCTGTTTTTT. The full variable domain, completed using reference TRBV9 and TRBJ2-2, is DSGVTQTPKHLITATGQRVTLRCSPRSGDLSVYWYQQSLDQGLQFLIQYYNGEERAKGNILERFSAQQFPDLHSELNLSSLELGDSALYFCASTPNFLGAGTGELFFGEGSRLTVL.

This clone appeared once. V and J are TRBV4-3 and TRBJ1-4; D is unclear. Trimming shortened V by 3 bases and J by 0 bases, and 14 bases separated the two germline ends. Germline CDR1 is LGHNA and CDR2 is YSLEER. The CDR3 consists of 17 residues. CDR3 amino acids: CASSHAGVAATNEKLFF. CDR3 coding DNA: TGCGCCAGCAGCCACGCGGGCGTCGCAGCAACTAATGAAAAACTGTTTTTT.

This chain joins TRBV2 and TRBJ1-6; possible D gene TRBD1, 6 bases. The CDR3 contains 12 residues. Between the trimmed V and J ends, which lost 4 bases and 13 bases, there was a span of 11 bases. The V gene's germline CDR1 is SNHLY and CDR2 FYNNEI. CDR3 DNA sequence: TGTGCCAGCAGTGGGGGGGCCTGGCCCCTCCACTTT. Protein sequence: CASSGGAWPLHF.

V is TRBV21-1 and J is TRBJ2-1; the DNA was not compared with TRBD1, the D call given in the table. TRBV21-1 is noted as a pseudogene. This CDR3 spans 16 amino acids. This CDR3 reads CASSKRDRARYNEQFF. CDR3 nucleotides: TGTGCCAGCAGCAAAAGGGACAGGGCTAGATACAATGAGCAGTTCTTC.

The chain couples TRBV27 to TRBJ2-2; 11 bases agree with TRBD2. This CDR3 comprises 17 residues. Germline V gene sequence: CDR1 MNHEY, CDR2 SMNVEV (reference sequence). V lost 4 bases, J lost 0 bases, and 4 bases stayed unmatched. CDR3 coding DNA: TGTGCCAGCAGTTCGGTAGCGGGGGGGCCGAACACCGGGGAGCTGTTTTTT. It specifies CASSSVAGGPNTGELFF.

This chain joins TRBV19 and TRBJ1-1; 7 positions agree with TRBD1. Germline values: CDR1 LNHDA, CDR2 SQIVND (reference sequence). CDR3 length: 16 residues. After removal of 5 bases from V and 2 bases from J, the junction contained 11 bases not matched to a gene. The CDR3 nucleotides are TGTGCCAGTAGTCCCTACAGGACAGGTCTCAACACTGAAGCTTTCTTT. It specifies CASSPYRTGLNTEAFF.

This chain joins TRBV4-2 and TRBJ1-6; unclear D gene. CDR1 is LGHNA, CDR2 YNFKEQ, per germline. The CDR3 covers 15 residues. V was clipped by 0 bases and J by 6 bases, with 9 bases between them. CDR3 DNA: TGTGCCAGCAGCCAAGAAAAGGTTCTTAATTCACCCCTCCACTTT. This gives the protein CASSQEKVLNSPLHF.

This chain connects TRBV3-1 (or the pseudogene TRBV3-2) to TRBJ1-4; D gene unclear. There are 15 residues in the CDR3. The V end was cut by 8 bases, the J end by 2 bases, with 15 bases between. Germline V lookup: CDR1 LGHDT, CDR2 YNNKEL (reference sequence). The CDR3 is CASSPAGSTNEKLFF. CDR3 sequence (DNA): TGTGCCAGCTCCCCGGCGGGCAGCACTAATGAAAAACTGTTTTTT.

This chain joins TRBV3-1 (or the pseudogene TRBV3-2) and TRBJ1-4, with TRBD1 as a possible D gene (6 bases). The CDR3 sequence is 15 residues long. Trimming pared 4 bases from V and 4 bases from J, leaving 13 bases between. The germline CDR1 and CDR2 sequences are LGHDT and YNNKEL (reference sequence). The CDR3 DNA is TGTGCCAGCAGCCGTGAGGGGGACGATAATGAAAAACTGTTTTTT. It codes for CASSREGDDNEKLFF.

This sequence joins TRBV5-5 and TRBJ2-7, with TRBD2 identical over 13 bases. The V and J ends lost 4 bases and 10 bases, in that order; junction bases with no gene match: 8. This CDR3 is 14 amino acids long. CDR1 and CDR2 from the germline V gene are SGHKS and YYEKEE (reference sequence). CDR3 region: CASSRTSGRPDQYF. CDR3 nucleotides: TGTGCCAGCAGCCGGACTAGCGGGAGACCGGACCAGTACTTC.

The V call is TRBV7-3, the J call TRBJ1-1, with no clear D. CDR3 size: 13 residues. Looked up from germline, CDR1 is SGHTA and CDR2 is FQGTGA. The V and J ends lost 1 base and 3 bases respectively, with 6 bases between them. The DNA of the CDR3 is TGTGCCAGCAGCTTAATAGAGGACACTGAAGCTTTCTTT. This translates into CASSLIEDTEAFF.

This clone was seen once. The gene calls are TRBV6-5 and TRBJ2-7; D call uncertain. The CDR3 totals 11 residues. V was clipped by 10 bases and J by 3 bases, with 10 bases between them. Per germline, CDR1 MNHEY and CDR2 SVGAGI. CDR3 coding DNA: TGTGCCATAGTACGGAACTACGAGCAGTACTTC. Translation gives CAIVRNYEQYF.

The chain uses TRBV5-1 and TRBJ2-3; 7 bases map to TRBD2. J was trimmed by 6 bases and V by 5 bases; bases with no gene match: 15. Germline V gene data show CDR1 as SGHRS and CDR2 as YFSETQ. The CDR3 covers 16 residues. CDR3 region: CASSSTTQGGGDTQYF. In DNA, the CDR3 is TGCGCCAGCAGTTCCACGACTCAGGGCGGGGGTGATACGCAGTATTTT.

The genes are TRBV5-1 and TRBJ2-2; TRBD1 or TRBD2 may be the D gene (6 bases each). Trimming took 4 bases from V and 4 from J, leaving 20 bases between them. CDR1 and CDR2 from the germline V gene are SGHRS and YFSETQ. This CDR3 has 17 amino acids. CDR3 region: CASSLVGGSIGTGELFF. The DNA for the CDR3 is TGCGCCAGCAGCCTGGTCGGGGGCTCTATTGGCACCGGGGAGCTGTTTTTT.

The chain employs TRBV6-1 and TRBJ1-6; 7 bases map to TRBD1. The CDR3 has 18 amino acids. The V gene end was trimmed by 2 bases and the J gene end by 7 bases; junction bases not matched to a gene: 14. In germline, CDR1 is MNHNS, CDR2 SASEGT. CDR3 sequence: CASSEWEGQGGLNSPLHF. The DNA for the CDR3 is TGTGCCAGCAGTGAATGGGAGGGGCAGGGGGGTTTGAATTCACCCCTCCACTTT.

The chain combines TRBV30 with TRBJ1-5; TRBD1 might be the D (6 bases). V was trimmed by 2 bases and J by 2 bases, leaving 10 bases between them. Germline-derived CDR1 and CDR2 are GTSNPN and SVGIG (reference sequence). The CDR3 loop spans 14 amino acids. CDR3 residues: CAWSWAGGNQPQHF. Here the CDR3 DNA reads TGTGCCTGGAGTTGGGCAGGGGGCAATCAGCCCCAGCATTTT.

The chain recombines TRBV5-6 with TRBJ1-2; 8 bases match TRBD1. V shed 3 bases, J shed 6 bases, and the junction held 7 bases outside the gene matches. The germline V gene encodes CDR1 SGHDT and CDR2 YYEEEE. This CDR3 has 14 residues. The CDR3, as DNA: TGTGCCAGCAGCTCCAGGGGGCGTGAGGATGGCTACACCTTC. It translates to CASSSRGREDGYTF.

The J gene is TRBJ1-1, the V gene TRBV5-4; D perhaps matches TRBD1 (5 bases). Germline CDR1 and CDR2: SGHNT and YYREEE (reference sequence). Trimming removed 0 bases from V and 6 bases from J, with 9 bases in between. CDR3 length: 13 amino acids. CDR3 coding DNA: TGTGCCAGCAGCTTGGGCCAGGGCCCTGAAGCTTTCTTT. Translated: CASSLGQGPEAFF.

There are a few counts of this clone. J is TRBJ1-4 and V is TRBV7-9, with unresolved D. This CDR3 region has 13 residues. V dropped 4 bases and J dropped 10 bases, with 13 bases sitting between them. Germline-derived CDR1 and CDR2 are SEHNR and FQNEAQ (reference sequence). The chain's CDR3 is CASSSDNFGKLFF. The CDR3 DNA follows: TGTGCCAGCAGCTCTGACAACTTCGGAAAACTGTTTTTT.

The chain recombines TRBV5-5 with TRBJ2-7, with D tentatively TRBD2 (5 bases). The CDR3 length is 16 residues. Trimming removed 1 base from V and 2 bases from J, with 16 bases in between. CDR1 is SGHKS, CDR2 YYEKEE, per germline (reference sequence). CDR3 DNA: TGTGCCAGCAGCTTGTTAGTGGTAGCGTCAACCTACGAGCAGTACTTC. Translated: CASSLLVVASTYEQYF. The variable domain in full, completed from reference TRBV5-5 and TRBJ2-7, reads DAGVTQSPTHLIKTRGQQVTLRCSPISGHKSVSWYQQVLGQGPQFIFQYYEKEERGRGNFPDRFSARQFPNYSSELNVNALLLGDSALYLCASSLLVVASTYEQYFGPGTRLTVT.